This passage covers 14 T cell receptor beta chains from one sample sequenced in a study of T cells after yellow fever vaccination. TCRdb itself ran the 5' RACE reads through MiXCR, one entry per CDR3 protein. This sample has roughly 300,000 distinct CDR3 sequences, with approximately 8% found just once. Specimen: PBMCs, collected 35 to 50 days after the first yellow fever vaccination. These receptors were taken from a man younger than 35 who received the YFV17D yellow fever vaccine.

This clonotype has just a few counts. The rearrangement joins TRBV4-1 to TRBJ2-2; D uncertain. This CDR3 has 14 residues. The V gene's germline CDR1 is MGHRA and CDR2 YSYEKL. V lost 3 bases, J lost 7 bases, and 12 bases lay in between. In DNA, the CDR3 is TGCGCCAGCAGCCATTCAATAGTGGGCGGGGAGCTGTTTTTT. This sequence encodes CASSHSIVGGELFF.

The chain employs TRBV10-3 and TRBJ1-6; D remains unclear. Germline V gene lookup returns CDR1 ENHRY and CDR2 SYGVKD. The germline V and J ends were trimmed by 6 bases and 3 bases, with 6 bases remaining between them. The CDR3 is 13 residues long. The CDR3 DNA reads TGTGCCATCAGACATAACTATAATTCACCCCTCCACTTT. Its translation: CAIRHNYNSPLHF.

The V and J genes are TRBV5-4 and TRBJ2-7; unclear D gene. V was pared by 2 bases and J by 0 bases, with 24 bases between. Germline V lookup: CDR1 SGHNT, CDR2 YYREEE (reference sequence). CDR3 length equals 19 residues. In DNA form, the CDR3 reads TGTGCCAGCAGCTTAGGTCGGTTTCCGGCAGCCAAGAGCTCCTACGAGCAGTACGTC. It translates to CASSLGRFPAAKSSYEQYV.

There are a few counts of this clonotype. This chain links TRBV14 with TRBJ2-1; D not certain. The germline gives CDR1 SGHDN, CDR2 FVKESK. V was pared by 1 base and J by 9 bases, with 1 base between. This CDR3 has 10 amino acids. This CDR3 is CASSQVEQFF. For the CDR3, the DNA is TGTGCCAGCAGCCAAGTTGAGCAGTTCTTC.

This clonotype appeared a few times. The CDR3 here is CASTHRKVQDGLNTEAFF. The DNA of the CDR3 is TGTGCCAGCACCCACCGAAAGGTACAGGACGGGTTGAACACTGAAGCTTTCTTT. The rearrangement joins TRBV5-5 to TRBJ1-1, with D perhaps TRBD1 (5 bases). The germline CDR1 and CDR2 sequences are SGHKS and YYEKEE (reference sequence). This CDR3 region has 18 residues. The V gene lost 6 bases and the J gene lost 0 bases, with 24 bases spanning the gap.

The table lists this clonotype with many counts. The chain uses TRBV30 and TRBJ1-6; D is unresolved. Germline V lookup: CDR1 GTSNPN, CDR2 SVGIG (reference sequence). CDR3 length: 13 amino acids. Trimming shortened V by 3 bases and J by 9 bases, and 12 bases separated the two germline ends. CDR3 amino acids: CAWRVGLGSPLHF. For the CDR3, the DNA is TGTGCCTGGAGAGTAGGGTTGGGTTCACCCCTCCACTTT.

This clonotype has only a few counts. The rearrangement joins TRBV6-1 to TRBJ1-1; D not certain. This CDR3 spans 14 amino acids. From germline, CDR1 is MNHNS and CDR2 SASEGT. V gave up 4 bases and J gave up 4 bases, with 13 bases separating them. Here the CDR3 DNA reads TGTGCCAGCAGTGGACGCAACCCCACCACTGAAGCTTTCTTT. Its protein product is CASSGRNPTTEAFF.

This clonotype was found a few times. The V call is TRBV12-3 or TRBV12-4, the J call TRBJ2-5; TRBD2 aligns across 9 bases. The CDR3 covers 15 residues. Trimming cost V 5 bases and J 4 bases; bases outside gene matches: 8. The CDR3 reads CASSPSGGLGETQYF. Here the CDR3 DNA reads TGTGCCAGCAGTCCAAGCGGGGGGCTAGGAGAGACCCAGTACTTC.

This clonotype was picked up a small number of times. The CDR3 DNA sequence: TGTGCCAGCAGCTTAATGACAGACTCTGGGGCCAACGTCCTGACTTTC. Amino acid sequence: CASSLMTDSGANVLTF. The chain combines TRBV5-4 with TRBJ2-6, with D perhaps matching TRBD1 (5 bases). The germline CDR1 and CDR2 sequences are SGHNT and YYREEE (reference sequence). The CDR3 contains 16 residues. Trimming cost V 2 bases and J 0 bases, with 9 bases left between them.

The chain couples TRBV5-4 to TRBJ2-5, with TRBD1 matching 8 bases. J gave up 3 bases and V 2 bases, and 6 bases lay outside the gene matches. This CDR3 is built from 15 residues. CDR1 is SGHNT, CDR2 YYREEE, per germline (reference sequence). CDR3 sequence (DNA): TGTGCCAGCAGCTTTACTAAGACAGGGGAAGAGACCCAGTACTTC. Translated, it gives CASSFTKTGEETQYF.

The sample holds a few counts of this clonotype. Here the CDR3 DNA reads TGCAGCGTCAAAAACCCGGGACAGGGGAGTTTTCGGGCTTTCTTT. This gives the protein CSVKNPGQGSFRAFF. The chain carries TRBV29-1 and TRBJ1-1; 10 bases match TRBD1. V shed 6 bases, J shed 11 bases, and the junction held 18 bases outside the gene matches. Germline values: CDR1 SQVTM, CDR2 ANQGSEA. The CDR3 is made up of 15 amino acids.

This clonotype was counted at least ten times. The chain recombines TRBV12-3 or TRBV12-4 with TRBJ2-5; perhaps TRBD1 as D (5 bases). The CDR3 extends over 13 amino acids. Trimming took off 3 bases at V and 5 bases at J, with 10 bases between the two ends. The CDR3 region has the DNA TGTGCCAGCAGTTTCCAGGGTGGGGAGACCCAGTACTTC. This codes for CASSFQGGETQYF.

The V gene is TRBV12-3 or TRBV12-4, the J gene TRBJ1-6; 11 bases match TRBD1. J gave up 5 bases and V 6 bases, and 12 bases lay outside the gene matches. This CDR3 region has 18 residues. CDR3 coding DNA: TGTGCCAGCAGCCTCCGGACAGGGGGCAAAAGGAATAATTCACCCCTCCACTTT. Translated, it gives CASSLRTGGKRNNSPLHF.

In its sample, this clonotype was seen a few times. V usage is TRBV4-2 and J usage is TRBJ1-4; 9 bases map to TRBD1. Germline CDR1 reads LGHNA; CDR2 reads YNFKEQ. The ends lost 5 bases at V and 8 bases at J; junction bases unmatched: 9. This CDR3 region has 15 residues. The CDR3 coding sequence is TGTGCCAGCAGCGGACAGGGGATACTTGGCGAAAAACTGTTTTTT. Its protein is CASSGQGILGEKLFF.